What follows describes a single T cell receptor beta chain. The antigen it binds to is not known. Base-call qualities are not available, and no considerably larger clone is one nucleotide away. V is cut by 3 bases and J by 6 bases, and the space between the germline ends is 17 bases. The CDR1 and CDR2 encoded by the germline V gene are SGHTA and FQGNSA. The CDR3 measures 16 amino acids from cysteine to phenylalanine. The read is trimmed to its CDR3 DNA, 48 bases read in frame from base 1. Patients with a history of autoimmune disease or receiving systemic immunosuppression were excluded from the trial. In every dose cohort, peripheral blood was drawn for TCR sequencing at baseline, cycle 4 day 1, and cycle 7 day 1. Samples came from an open-label, multicenter, first-in-human phase I dose-escalation trial of ivuxolimab. Adults with locally advanced or metastatic melanoma, renal cell, hepatocellular, or head and neck squamous cell carcinoma were enrolled in the trial. Before TCR sequencing, CD4+ T cells and CD8+ T cells from peripheral blood were sorted into separate populations.

These data belong to a study of OX40 agonist ivuxolimab in advanced cancers. The study in broad terms: Ivuxolimab was a fully human IgG2 agonistic monoclonal antibody targeting the costimulatory receptor OX40 (CD134). Intravenous ivuxolimab was administered to patients every 2 weeks at six dose levels: 0.01, 0.1, 0.3, 1.5, 3 and 10 mg/kg. Of the approximately 50 patients in dose escalation, about 20 had hepatocellular carcinoma, some 15 had melanoma, 9 had renal cell carcinoma and 9 had head and neck cancer. A male proportion of 82.7% and a mean age of 60 years, ranging from 23 to 79, were recorded for the dose-escalation cohort. Prior anti-PD-1, anti-PD-L1 or anti-CTLA-4 therapy was permitted, and roughly two fifths of dose-escalation patients had received checkpoint inhibitors. Partial responses occurred in three dose-escalation patients: two with cutaneous melanoma and one with hepatocellular carcinoma. The point of sequencing TCRbeta in the periphery was to test whether ivuxolimab changed TCR sequence diversity and drove clonal T-cell expansion. The paper covers the monotherapy dose-escalation part of the phase I ivuxolimab trial, which included N ≈ 57 patients.

Beyond this particular receptor, the publication reports: Low levels of normalized T-cell clonal expansion were also shown by some nonresponding patients. In partial responders in the 0.1-3.0 mg/kg groups, normalized peripheral clonal expansion was found to be among the lowest, especially among CD8+ T cells. After ivuxolimab, expanded clones were on average more numerous among CD8+ T cells than among CD4+ T cells. The antigen specificity of the peripheral T cells that underwent clonal expansion was not determined. At doses of 0.1 to 3.0 mg/kg, clonal expansion of both CD4+ and CD8+ blood T cells was observed from baseline to week 6.

Genomic DNA was extracted from sorted cells for sequencing of the TCRbeta CDR3 region. The immunoSEQ Assay was used for sequencing of TCRbeta CDR3 regions. TCRdb stores this immuneACCESS table with in-frame sequences only. Part of the clones is absent; in the studies checked, under half of the shortfall reflects unresolved V genes, and no reason is known for the rest. This sample holds under 100,000 clones; roughly nine tenths were observed only once. The ten largest clones represent approximately 0.36% of the sample. Sequencing used CD4+ or CD8+ T cells sorted from blood, obtained in a trial of the OX40 agonist ivuxolimab. The chain was built from TRBV7-2 and TRBJ2-2; the D gene is perhaps TRBD1, on 7 matching bases. The receptor was derived from an adult with an advanced solid tumor such as melanoma, head and neck, liver or kidney cancer. The CDR3 corresponds to CASSFGGGDLAGELFF. The sequenced DNA: TGTGCCAGCAGCTTTGGAGGGGGCGATCTCGCCGGGGAGCTGTTTTTT.